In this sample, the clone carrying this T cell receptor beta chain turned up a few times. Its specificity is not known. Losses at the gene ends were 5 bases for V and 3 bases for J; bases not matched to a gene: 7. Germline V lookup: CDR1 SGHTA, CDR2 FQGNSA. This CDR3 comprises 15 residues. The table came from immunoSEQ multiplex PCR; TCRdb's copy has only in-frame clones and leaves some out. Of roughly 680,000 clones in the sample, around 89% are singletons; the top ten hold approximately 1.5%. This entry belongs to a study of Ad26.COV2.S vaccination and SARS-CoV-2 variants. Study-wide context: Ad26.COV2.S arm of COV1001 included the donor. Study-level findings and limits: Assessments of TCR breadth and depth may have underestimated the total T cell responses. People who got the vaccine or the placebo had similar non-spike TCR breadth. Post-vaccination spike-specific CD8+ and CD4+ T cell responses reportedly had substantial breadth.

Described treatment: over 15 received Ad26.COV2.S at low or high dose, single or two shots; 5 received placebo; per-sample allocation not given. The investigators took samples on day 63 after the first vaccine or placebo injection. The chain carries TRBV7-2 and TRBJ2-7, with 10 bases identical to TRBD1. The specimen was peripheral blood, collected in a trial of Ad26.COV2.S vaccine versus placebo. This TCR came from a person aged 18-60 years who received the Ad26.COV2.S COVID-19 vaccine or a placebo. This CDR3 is CASSDRDRGDYEQYF. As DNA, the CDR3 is TGTGCCAGCAGCGACCGGGACAGGGGTGACTACGAGCAGTACTTC. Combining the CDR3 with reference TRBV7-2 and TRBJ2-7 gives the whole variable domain GAGVSQSPSNKVTEKGKDVELRCDPISGHTALYWYRQSLGQGLEFLIYFQGNSAPDKSGLPSDRFSAERTGGSVSTLTIQRTQQEDSAVYLCASSDRDRGDYEQYFGPGTRLTVT.